These 7 T cell receptor beta chains were all obtained from the same sample, sequenced in a study of cytomegalovirus exposure and HLA in healthy donors. 13 Jbeta primers and 60 Vbeta primers were used for the PCR. The repertoire was sequenced with immunoSEQ multiplex PCR; TCRdb's copy has only in-frame clones and lacks some. The sample has 100,000 to 150,000 clones, around 74% seen once. The sample was PBMCs. The receptor set was obtained from a male donor in good health and CMV-seronegative.

The J gene is TRBJ2-7, the V gene TRBV18; 8 nucleotides match TRBD1. This CDR3 contains 16 residues. After removal of 0 bases from V and 5 bases from J, the junction contained 9 bases not matched to a gene. Germline CDR1 and CDR2: KGHSH and LQKENI. Written as DNA, the CDR3 is TGTGCCAGCTCACCACCAGGACAGGGTGATTTCCACGAGCAGTACTTC. Amino acids: CASSPPGQGDFHEQYF.

The chain carries TRBV15 and TRBJ2-1; TRBD1 might be the D (6 bases). This CDR3 has 14 amino acids. Per germline, CDR1 LNHNV and CDR2 YYDKDF (reference sequence). V dropped 4 bases and J dropped 3 bases, with 10 bases sitting between them. CDR3 nucleotides: TGTGCCACCAGCACGAGACAGGACTACAATGAGCAGTTCTTC. Its translation is CATSTRQDYNEQFF.

V gene TRBV5-4 combines with J gene TRBJ2-1; 7 bases match TRBD1. Unmatched junction bases numbered 9, after V lost 4 bases and J lost 8 bases. Germline V gene sequence: CDR1 SGHNT, CDR2 YYREEE (reference sequence). The CDR3 consists of 14 residues. CDR3 residues: CASSQGTDFDEQFF. As DNA, the CDR3 is TGTGCCAGCAGCCAGGGGACAGATTTCGATGAGCAGTTCTTC.

The chain recombines TRBV25-1 with TRBJ1-5; D not certain. V lost 3 bases and J 3 bases, leaving 6 bases between the germline ends. The germline CDR1 and CDR2 sequences are MGHDK and SYGVNS. The CDR3 spans 13 residues. DNA of the CDR3: TGTGCCAGCAGTGAGGCAGTCAATCAGCCCCAGCATTTT. This sequence encodes CASSEAVNQPQHF.

This chain uses TRBV10-2 with TRBJ1-2, with D maybe TRBD1 (6 bases). This CDR3 spans 14 amino acids. V was cut by 2 bases and J by 3 bases, with 10 bases left in between. Per germline, CDR1 WSHSY and CDR2 SAAADI. This CDR3 is CASSEGNRDYGYTF. Written as DNA, the CDR3 is TGCGCCAGCAGTGAGGGGAACAGGGACTATGGCTACACCTTC.

This chain links TRBV4-3 with TRBJ1-2; D not certain. The CDR3 length is 16 residues. CDR1 and CDR2 (germline): LGHNA, YSLEER. Trimming shortened V by 0 bases and J by 8 bases, and 19 bases separated the two germline ends. In DNA, the CDR3 is TGCGCCAGCAGCCAAGATTCCCGTCCTGGGAGAAAGGGCTACACCTTC. Translation gives CASSQDSRPGRKGYTF.

The chain employs TRBV7-2 and TRBJ2-5; 9 bases are a match to TRBD1. J lost 9 bases, V lost 1 base, and 9 bases had no gene match. The CDR3 runs to 15 residues. In germline, CDR1 is SGHTA, CDR2 FQGNSA. The CDR3 DNA sequence: TGTGCCAGCAGCTTAGGGGACAGGGTAGTCGAGGCCCAGTACTTC. It codes for CASSLGDRVVEAQYF.